This T cell receptor beta chain stems from a study of chemoradiotherapy in HPV16-positive cancers. Study-wide points: Better recurrence-free survival went with HPV-responsive T-cell expansion in HPV16-positive patients. Candidate HPV-specific clones and E7-related TCR motifs grew in tumor during treatment. The functional HPV-specific definition rests on just a couple of HPV16-positive patients.

The protocol was immunoSEQ multiplex PCR, while the TCRdb copy is restricted to in-frame clones and leaves out a portion. The data hold some 4,000 clones, with approximately 77% observed a single time. This clone was counted a few times. The antigen remains undetermined. Repeated repertoire sampling spanned the course of chemoradiotherapy. CDR1 MGHRA and CDR2 YSYEKL come from the germline V gene. This CDR3 has 15 amino acids. The germline V and J ends were trimmed by 1 base and 3 bases, with 10 bases remaining between them. The sequence derives from a human donor with HPV-associated anogenital cancer. Sampling was done from a patient who underwent chemoradiotherapy. The rearrangement links TRBV4-1 to TRBJ1-3; D ambiguous. DNA of the CDR3: TGCGCCAGCAGCCAAGGACGGCTGGGTGGAAACACCATATATTTT. It yields the protein CASSQGRLGGNTIYF.